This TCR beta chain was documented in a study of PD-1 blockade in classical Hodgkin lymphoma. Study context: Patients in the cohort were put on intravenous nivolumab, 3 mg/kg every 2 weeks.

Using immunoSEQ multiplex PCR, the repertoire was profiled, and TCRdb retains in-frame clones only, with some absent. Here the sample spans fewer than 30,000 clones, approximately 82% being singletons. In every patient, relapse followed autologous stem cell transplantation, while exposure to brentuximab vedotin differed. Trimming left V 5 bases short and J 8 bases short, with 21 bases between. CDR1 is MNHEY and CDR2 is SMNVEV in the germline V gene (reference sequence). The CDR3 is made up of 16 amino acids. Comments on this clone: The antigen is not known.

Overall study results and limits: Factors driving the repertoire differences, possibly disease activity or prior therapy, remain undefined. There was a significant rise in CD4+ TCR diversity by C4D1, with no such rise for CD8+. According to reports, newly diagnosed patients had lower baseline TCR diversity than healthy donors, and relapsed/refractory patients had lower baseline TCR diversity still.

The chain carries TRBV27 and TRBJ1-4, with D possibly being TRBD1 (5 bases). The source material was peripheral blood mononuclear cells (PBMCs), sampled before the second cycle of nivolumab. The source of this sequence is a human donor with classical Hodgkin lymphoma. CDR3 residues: CASSPLTGPQGEKLFF. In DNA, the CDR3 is TGTGCCAGCAGTCCCCTCACAGGCCCTCAGGGCGAAAAACTGTTTTTT.